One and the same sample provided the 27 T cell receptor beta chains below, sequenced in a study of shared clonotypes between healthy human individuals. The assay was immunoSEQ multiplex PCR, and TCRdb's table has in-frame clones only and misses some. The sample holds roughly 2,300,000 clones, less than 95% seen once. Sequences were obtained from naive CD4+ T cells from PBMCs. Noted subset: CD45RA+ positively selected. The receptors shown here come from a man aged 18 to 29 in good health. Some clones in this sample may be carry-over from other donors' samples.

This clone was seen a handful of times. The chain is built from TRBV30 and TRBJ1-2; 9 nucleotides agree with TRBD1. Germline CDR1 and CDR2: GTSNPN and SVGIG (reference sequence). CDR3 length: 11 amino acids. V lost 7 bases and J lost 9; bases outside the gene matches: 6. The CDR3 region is CASPTGGRYTF. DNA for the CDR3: TGTGCCTCTCCGACAGGGGGTCGCTACACCTTC.

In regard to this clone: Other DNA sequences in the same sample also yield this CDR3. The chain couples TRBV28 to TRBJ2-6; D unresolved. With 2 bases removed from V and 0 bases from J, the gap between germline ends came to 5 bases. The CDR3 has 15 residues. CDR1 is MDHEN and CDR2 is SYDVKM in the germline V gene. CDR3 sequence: CASSLGSSGANVLTF. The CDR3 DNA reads TGTGCCAGCAGTTTAGGTAGCTCTGGGGCCAACGTCCTGACTTTC.

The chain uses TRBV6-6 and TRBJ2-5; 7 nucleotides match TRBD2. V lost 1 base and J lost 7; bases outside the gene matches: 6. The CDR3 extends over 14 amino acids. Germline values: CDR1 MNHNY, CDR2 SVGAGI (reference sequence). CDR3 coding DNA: TGTGCCAGCAGTTACTTGCGGGAGCAGGGGACCCAGTACTTC. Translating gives CASSYLREQGTQYF.

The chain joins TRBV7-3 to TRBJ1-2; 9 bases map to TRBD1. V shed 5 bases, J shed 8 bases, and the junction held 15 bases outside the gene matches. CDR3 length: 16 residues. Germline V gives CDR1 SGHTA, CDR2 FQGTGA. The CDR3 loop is CASSPGGGQGLRGYTF. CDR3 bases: TGTGCCAGCAGCCCGGGTGGGGGACAGGGACTAAGGGGCTACACCTTC. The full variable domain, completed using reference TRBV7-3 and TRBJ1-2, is GAGVSQTPSNKVTEKGKYVELRCDPISGHTALYWYRQSLGQGPEFLIYFQGTGAADDSGLPNDRFFAVRPEGSVSTLKIQRTERGDSAVYLCASSPGGGQGLRGYTFGSGTRLTVV.

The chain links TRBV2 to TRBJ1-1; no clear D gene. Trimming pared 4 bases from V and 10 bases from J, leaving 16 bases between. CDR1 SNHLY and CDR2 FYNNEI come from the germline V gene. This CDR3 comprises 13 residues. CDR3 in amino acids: CASSVELLDGAFF. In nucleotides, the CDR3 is TGTGCCAGCAGTGTTGAGTTGTTGGATGGAGCTTTCTTT.

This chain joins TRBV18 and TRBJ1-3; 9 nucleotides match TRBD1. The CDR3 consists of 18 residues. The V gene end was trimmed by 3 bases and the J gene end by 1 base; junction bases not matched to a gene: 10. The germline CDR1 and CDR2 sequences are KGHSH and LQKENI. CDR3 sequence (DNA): TGTGCCAGCTCACCCGGGACAGGGCACACCTTATCTGGAAACACCATATATTTT. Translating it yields CASSPGTGHTLSGNTIYF.

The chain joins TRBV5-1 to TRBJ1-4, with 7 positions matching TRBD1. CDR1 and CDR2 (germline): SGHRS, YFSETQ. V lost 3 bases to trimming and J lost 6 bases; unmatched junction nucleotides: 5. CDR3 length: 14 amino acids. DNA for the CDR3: TGCGCCAGCAGCTCCGACAGGGATTATGAAAAACTGTTTTTT. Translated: CASSSDRDYEKLFF.

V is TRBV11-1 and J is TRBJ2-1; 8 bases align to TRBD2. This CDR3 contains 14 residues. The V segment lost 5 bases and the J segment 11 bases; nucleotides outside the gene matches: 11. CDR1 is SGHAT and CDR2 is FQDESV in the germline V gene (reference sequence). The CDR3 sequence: CASSPGGTRVKQFF. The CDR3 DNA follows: TGTGCCAGCAGCCCGGGCGGGACTAGAGTTAAGCAGTTCTTC. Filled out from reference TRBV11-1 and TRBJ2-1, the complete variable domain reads EAEVAQSPRYKITEKSQAVAFWCDPISGHATLYWYRQILGQGPELLVQFQDESVVDDSQLPKDRFSAERLKGVDSTLKIQPAELGDSAMYLCASSPGGTRVKQFFGPGTRLTVL.

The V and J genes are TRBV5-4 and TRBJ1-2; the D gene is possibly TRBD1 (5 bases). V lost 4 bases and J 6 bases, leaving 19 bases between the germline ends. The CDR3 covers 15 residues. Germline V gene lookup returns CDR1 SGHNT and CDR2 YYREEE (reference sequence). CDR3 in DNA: TGTGCCAGCAGCAGTCGACAGTCTCTGGACCATGGCTACACCTTC. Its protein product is CASSSRQSLDHGYTF.

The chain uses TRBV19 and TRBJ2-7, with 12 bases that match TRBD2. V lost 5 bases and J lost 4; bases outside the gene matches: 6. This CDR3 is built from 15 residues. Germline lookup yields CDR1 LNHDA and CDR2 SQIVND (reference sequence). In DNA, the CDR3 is TGTGCCAGTAGTCCCTCACTAGCGGGAGGTTACGAGCAGTACTTC. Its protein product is CASSPSLAGGYEQYF.

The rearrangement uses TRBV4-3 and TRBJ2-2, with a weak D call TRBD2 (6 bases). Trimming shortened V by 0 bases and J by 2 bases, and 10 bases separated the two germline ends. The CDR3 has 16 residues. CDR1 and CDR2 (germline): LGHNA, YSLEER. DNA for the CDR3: TGCGCCAGCAGCCAAGAGGCGGGATTAAACACCGGGGAGCTGTTTTTT. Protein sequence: CASSQEAGLNTGELFF.

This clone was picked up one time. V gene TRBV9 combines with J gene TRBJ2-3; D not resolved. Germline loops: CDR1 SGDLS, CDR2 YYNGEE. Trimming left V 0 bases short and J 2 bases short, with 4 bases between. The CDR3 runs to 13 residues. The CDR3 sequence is CASSVADTDTQYF. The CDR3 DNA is TGTGCCAGCAGCGTAGCTGACACAGATACGCAGTATTTT. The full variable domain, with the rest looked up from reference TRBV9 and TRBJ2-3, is DSGVTQTPKHLITATGQRVTLRCSPRSGDLSVYWYQQSLDQGLQFLIQYYNGEERAKGNILERFSAQQFPDLHSELNLSSLELGDSALYFCASSVADTDTQYFGPGTRLTVL.

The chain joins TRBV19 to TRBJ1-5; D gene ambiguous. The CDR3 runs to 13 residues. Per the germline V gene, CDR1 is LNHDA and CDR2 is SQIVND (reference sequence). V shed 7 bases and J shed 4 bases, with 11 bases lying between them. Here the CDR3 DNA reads TGTGCCAGTAACCTACTACGAAATCAGCCCCAGCATTTT. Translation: CASNLLRNQPQHF.

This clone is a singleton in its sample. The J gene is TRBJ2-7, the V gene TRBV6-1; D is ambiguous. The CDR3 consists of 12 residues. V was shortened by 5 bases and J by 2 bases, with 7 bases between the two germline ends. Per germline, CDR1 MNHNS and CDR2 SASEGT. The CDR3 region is CASSPTAYEQYF. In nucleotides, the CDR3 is TGTGCCAGCAGTCCGACGGCCTACGAGCAGTACTTC.

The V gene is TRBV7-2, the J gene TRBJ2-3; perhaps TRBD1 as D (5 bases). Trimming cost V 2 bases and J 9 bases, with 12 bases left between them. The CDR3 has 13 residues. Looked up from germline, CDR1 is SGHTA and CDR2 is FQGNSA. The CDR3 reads CASSLRGTETQYF. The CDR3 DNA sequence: TGTGCCAGCAGCTTAAGGGGCACTGAGACGCAGTATTTT. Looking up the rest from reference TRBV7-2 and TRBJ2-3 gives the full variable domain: GAGVSQSPSNKVTEKGKDVELRCDPISGHTALYWYRQSLGQGLEFLIYFQGNSAPDKSGLPSDRFSAERTGGSVSTLTIQRTQQEDSAVYLCASSLRGTETQYFGPGTRLTVL.

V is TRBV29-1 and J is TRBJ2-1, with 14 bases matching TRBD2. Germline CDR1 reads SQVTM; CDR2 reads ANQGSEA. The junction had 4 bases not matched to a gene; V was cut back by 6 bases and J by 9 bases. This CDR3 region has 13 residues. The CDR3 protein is CSVGTSGSTEQFF. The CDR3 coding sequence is TGCAGCGTAGGGACTAGCGGGAGTACTGAGCAGTTCTTC.

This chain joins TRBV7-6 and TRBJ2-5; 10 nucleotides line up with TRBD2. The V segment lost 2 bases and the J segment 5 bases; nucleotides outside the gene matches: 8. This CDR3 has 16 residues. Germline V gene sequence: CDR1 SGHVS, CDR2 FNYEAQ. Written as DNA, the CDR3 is TGTGCCAGCAGCTTACAAGCGGGAGGGCCTAGGGAGACCCAGTACTTC. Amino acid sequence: CASSLQAGGPRETQYF.

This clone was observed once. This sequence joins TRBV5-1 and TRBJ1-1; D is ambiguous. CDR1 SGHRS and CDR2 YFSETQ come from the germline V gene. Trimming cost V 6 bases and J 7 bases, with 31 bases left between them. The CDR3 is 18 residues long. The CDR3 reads CASNLGSHTGLTVGEAFF. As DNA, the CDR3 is TGCGCCAGCAACCTTGGATCCCATACGGGATTAACTGTCGGTGAAGCTTTCTTT.

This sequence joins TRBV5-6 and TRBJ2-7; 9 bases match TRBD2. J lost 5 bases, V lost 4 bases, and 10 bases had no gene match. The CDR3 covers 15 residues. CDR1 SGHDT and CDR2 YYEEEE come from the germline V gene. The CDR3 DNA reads TGTGCCAGCAGCACTACTAGCGGGCTGGGTAACGAGCAGTACTTC. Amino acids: CASSTTSGLGNEQYF.

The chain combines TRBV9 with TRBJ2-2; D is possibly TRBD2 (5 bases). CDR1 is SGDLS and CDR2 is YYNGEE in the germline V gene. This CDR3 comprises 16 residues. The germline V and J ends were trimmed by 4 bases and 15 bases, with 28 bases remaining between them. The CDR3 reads CASSPFQDGPREGMFF. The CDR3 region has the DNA TGTGCCAGCAGCCCTTTCCAGGATGGACCACGGGAAGGGATGTTTTTT.

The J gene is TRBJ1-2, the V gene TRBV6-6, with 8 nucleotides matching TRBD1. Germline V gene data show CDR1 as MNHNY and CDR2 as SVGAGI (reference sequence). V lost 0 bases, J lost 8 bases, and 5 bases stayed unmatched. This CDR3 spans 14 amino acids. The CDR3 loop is CASSYSGQGRGYTF. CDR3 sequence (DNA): TGTGCCAGCAGTTACTCCGGACAGGGACGAGGCTACACCTTC.

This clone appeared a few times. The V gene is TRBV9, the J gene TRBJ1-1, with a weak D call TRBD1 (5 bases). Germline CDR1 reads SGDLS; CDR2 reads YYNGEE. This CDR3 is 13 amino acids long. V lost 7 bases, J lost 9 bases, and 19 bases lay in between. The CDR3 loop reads CASGELWQGKAFF. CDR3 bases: TGTGCCAGCGGGGAATTGTGGCAGGGTAAAGCTTTCTTT.

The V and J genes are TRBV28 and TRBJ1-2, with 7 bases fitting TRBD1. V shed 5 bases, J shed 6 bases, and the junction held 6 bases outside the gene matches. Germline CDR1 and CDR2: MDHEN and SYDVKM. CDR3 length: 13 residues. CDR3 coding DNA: TGTGCCAGCAGTCCGACAGGGTTGAATGGCTACACCTTC. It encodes CASSPTGLNGYTF.

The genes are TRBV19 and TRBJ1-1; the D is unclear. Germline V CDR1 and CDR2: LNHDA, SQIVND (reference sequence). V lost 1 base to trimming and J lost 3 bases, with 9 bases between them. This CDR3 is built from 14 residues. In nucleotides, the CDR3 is TGTGCCAGTAGTATAGTAGATCGGTACACTGAAGCTTTCTTT. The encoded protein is CASSIVDRYTEAFF.

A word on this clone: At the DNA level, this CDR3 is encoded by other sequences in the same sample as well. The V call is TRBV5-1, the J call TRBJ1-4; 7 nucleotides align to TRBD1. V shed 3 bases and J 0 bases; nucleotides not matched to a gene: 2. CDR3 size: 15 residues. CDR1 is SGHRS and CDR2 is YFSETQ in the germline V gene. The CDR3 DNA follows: TGCGCCAGCAGCTGGGACAGCGCAACTAATGAAAAACTGTTTTTT. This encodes CASSWDSATNEKLFF.

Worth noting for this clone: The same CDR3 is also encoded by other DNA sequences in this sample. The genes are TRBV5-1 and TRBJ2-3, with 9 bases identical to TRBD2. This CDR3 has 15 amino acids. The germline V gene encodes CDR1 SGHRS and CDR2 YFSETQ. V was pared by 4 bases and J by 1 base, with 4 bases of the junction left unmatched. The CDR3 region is CASSTRTSGTDTQYF. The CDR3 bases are TGCGCCAGCAGCACTAGGACTAGCGGCACAGATACGCAGTATTTT.

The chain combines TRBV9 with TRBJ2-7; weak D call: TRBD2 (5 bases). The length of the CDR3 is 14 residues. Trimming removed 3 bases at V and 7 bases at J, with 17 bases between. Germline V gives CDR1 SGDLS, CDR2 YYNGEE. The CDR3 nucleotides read TGTGCCAGCAGCGCGAGGCCAGATCCGGGGGAGCAGTACTTC. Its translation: CASSARPDPGEQYF.